This T cell receptor (beta chain) is drawn from a study of cytomegalovirus exposure and HLA in healthy donors. V lost 5 bases, J lost 2 bases, and 2 bases stayed unmatched. The CDR3 sequence is 14 residues long. Germline V lookup: CDR1 KGHSH, CDR2 LQKENI. The data were produced by immunoSEQ multiplex PCR, yet TCRdb's version contains in-frame clones alone and is incomplete. There are 250,000 to 400,000 clones in the sample; 88% occur only once, and 0.9% to 1% lies in the top ten. V gene TRBV18 combines with J gene TRBJ2-7; 11 positions match TRBD1. The sample taken for sequencing was PBMCs. The sequence was obtained from a man aged 30 to 39 in good health and CMV-seronegative. The CDR3 is CASSAGQGAYEQYF. DNA for the CDR3: TGTGCCAGCTCAGCGGGACAGGGGGCCTACGAGCAGTACTTC.